One T cell receptor (beta chain) is described in this entry. Antigen unknown. After pathologic assessment, macro-dissection selected premalignant or tumor cells for extraction. This entry is derived from a study of immune evolution from preneoplasia to lung adenocarcinoma. Profiled with immunoSEQ multiplex PCR; TCRdb holds only in-frame clones, not every one. This sample carries several thousand clones, nearly 90% of them seen once, and the ten largest clones take around 2.5%. Study results and caveats: Later-stage lesions seemingly showed higher T cell density and diversity than normal lung. Highest clonality occurred in KRAS-mutant, not EGFR-mutant or double wild-type, nodules. Top clone share appeared to fall from AAH through AIS, MIA, adenocarcinoma.

This CDR3 is 15 amino acids long. The germline V gene encodes CDR1 GTSNPN and CDR2 SVGIG (reference sequence). The V gene lost 0 bases and the J gene lost 4 bases, with 12 bases spanning the gap. The sequenced sample was FFPE invasive lung adenocarcinoma tissue. The chain is built from TRBV30 and TRBJ1-4, with TRBD1 as a possible D gene (5 bases). This TCR came from a person aged 70 to 85 with invasive lung adenocarcinoma. Here the CDR3 DNA reads TGTGCCTGGAGTGTACAAGGCAGGGTTAATGAAAAACTGTTTTTT. Its translation is CAWSVQGRVNEKLFF.